This TCR beta chain was identified in a study of CD8 T cells in ankylosing spondylitis. Broader study findings: A motif of 7 to 9 highly homologous TCR beta variants was seen as apparently characteristic of ankylosing spondylitis blood.

TCRdb processed the 5' RACE reads anew with MiXCR; each CDR3 protein has one entry. The table includes 75,000 to 95,000 distinct CDR3 sequences, roughly 8.8% detected once. The CDR3 consists of 16 residues. Trimming took 0 bases from V and 0 from J, leaving 14 bases between them. Germline assignment: CDR1 DFQATT and CDR2 SNEGSKA (reference sequence). A remark on this clonotype: Antigen unknown.

The sequence was obtained from a male donor with ankylosing spondylitis. Sequencing used blood, either unsorted or a sorted T cell fraction (not recorded which). J is TRBJ1-1 and V is TRBV20-1; maybe TRBD1 (5 bases). As DNA, the CDR3 is TGCAGTGCTAGAGATTTGGGACGAGCTATGAACACTGAAGCTTTCTTT. Its translation is CSARDLGRAMNTEAFF.